A selection of T cell receptor beta chains follows, all from one sample in a study of T cell responses to AZD1222 COVID-19 vaccine. Generated by immunoSEQ multiplex PCR, the TCRdb table keeps only in-frame clones and is missing some. In the table there are more than 110,000 clones, over 85% of which are singletons. Sequenced here: peripheral blood, sampled on day 0 of AZD1222 vaccination. These receptors were taken from an adult in good health. Both conserved end residues are part of each CDR3. The D gene is left open where the match is weak. The size of a clone is reported for some rows only, either as once, few or many, or as a class for expanded clones.

D gene: TRBD2; V gene: TRBV5-1; clone size: NA; J gene: TRBJ2-1; CDR3 DNA: TGCGCCAGCAGCTCTTACGCGACTAGCGGATACTACAATGAGCAGTTCTTC; CDR3 protein: CASSSYATSGYYNEQFF
D gene: NA; V gene: TRBV19; clone size: NA; J gene: TRBJ2-7; CDR3 DNA: TGTGCCAGTAGTGCAGGTGCAAGCTCCTACGAGCAGTACTTC; CDR3 protein: CASSAGASSYEQYF
D gene: NA; V gene: TRBV30; clone size: NA; J gene: TRBJ2-1; CDR3 DNA: TGTGCCTGGAGTGTAACGGCGCATGGGCAGTTCTTC; CDR3 protein: CAWSVTAHGQFF
D gene: NA; V gene: TRBV7-2; clone size: NA; J gene: TRBJ2-1; CDR3 DNA: TGTGCCAGCAGCTCACCCCCAAACTGGTTTATCAATGAGCAGTTCTTC; CDR3 protein: CASSSPPNWFINEQFF
D gene: NA; V gene: TRBV29-1; clone size: NA; J gene: TRBJ1-1; CDR3 DNA: TGCAGCGTTCAGAGGACAGAAGACTCTGAAGCTTTCTTT; CDR3 protein: CSVQRTEDSEAFF
D gene: TRBD1; V gene: TRBV7-9; clone size: once; J gene: TRBJ2-2; CDR3 DNA: TGTGCCAGCAGCTCCCAGGGGGACGCCAGGACCGCCGGGGAGCTGTTTTTT; CDR3 protein: CASSSQGDARTAGELFF
D gene: TRBD1; V gene: TRBV7-9; clone size: NA; J gene: TRBJ1-2; CDR3 DNA: TGTGCCAGCAGCACGCGACAGGGAAGGAACTATGGCTACACCTTC; CDR3 protein: CASSTRQGRNYGYTF
D gene: NA; V gene: TRBV30; clone size: NA; J gene: TRBJ2-1; CDR3 DNA: TGTGCCTGGAGTCGTGGAGGGCCTTACAATGAGCAGTTCTTC; CDR3 protein: CAWSRGGPYNEQFF
D gene: NA; V gene: TRBV24-1; clone size: NA; J gene: TRBJ1-4; CDR3 DNA: TGTGCCACCAGTGGCTCACCTTCTGAAAAACTGTTTTTT; CDR3 protein: CATSGSPSEKLFF
D gene: NA; V gene: TRBV2; clone size: NA; J gene: TRBJ1-5; CDR3 DNA: TGTGCCAGCAGTGTGACAACCTCAGATCAGCCCCAGCATTTT; CDR3 protein: CASSVTTSDQPQHF
D gene: TRBD2; V gene: TRBV19; clone size: NA; J gene: TRBJ2-3; CDR3 DNA: TGTGCCAGTAGCGGGAGGGTCCCAGATACGCAGTATTTT; CDR3 protein: CASSGRVPDTQYF
D gene: NA; V gene: TRBV11-2; clone size: NA; J gene: TRBJ2-3; CDR3 DNA: TGTGCCAGCAGCCTACCCCTCGGACTGTCGACGCAGTATTTT; CDR3 protein: CASSLPLGLSTQYF
D gene: NA; V gene: TRBV19; clone size: NA; J gene: TRBJ1-4; CDR3 DNA: TGTGCCAGTAGTGGCTTTCATCCGGATGAAAAACTGTTTTTT; CDR3 protein: CASSGFHPDEKLFF
D gene: TRBD2; V gene: TRBV6-5; clone size: NA; J gene: TRBJ2-1; CDR3 DNA: TGTGCCAGCACAGCGGGAGTAGGCAATGAGCAGTTCTTC; CDR3 protein: CASTAGVGNEQFF
D gene: NA; V gene: TRBV27; clone size: NA; J gene: TRBJ1-1; CDR3 DNA: TGTGCCAGCAGTTACTCAGGCTGGAGGGTCACTGAAGCTTTCTTT; CDR3 protein: CASSYSGWRVTEAFF
D gene: NA; V gene: TRBV30; clone size: NA; J gene: TRBJ2-1; CDR3 DNA: TGTGCCTGGGAAACAGGGGAGGCCTACAATGAGCAGTTCTTC; CDR3 protein: CAWETGEAYNEQFF
D gene: NA; V gene: TRBV6-2/TRBV6-3; clone size: NA; J gene: TRBJ1-2; CDR3 DNA: TGTGCCAGCAGTTACCGGCGGGAAGGGGGCTATGGCTACACCTTC; CDR3 protein: CASSYRREGGYGYTF
D gene: NA; V gene: TRBV18; clone size: NA; J gene: TRBJ2-1; CDR3 DNA: TGTGCCAGCTCACCGGGGACGGTTAACCACAATGAGCAGTTCTTC; CDR3 protein: CASSPGTVNHNEQFF
D gene: NA; V gene: TRBV11-3; clone size: NA; J gene: TRBJ1-5; CDR3 DNA: TGTGCCAGCAGCACACAGGCATACCCCGCAGAGGGTTCAGGGCAGCCCCAGCATTTT; CDR3 protein: CASSTQAYPAEGSGQPQHF
D gene: NA; V gene: TRBV24-1; clone size: NA; J gene: TRBJ2-1; CDR3 DNA: TGTGCCACCAGTGAACCAGGACGTGAACAGTTCTTC; CDR3 protein: CATSEPGREQFF
D gene: NA; V gene: TRBV7-9; clone size: NA; J gene: TRBJ1-1; CDR3 DNA: TGTGCCAGCAGCTTAACAGGGAGGGGGGACACTGAAGCTTTCTTT; CDR3 protein: CASSLTGRGDTEAFF
D gene: NA; V gene: TRBV7-9; clone size: once; J gene: TRBJ2-7; CDR3 DNA: TGTGCCAGCAGCAAACCAGGGGTGAGGAACGAGCAGTACTTC; CDR3 protein: CASSKPGVRNEQYF
D gene: TRBD1; V gene: TRBV5-1; clone size: NA; J gene: TRBJ1-1; CDR3 DNA: TGCGCCAGTCACTTGACAGGGCCGACCCCTGAAGCTTTCTTT; CDR3 protein: CASHLTGPTPEAFF
D gene: TRBD1; V gene: TRBV5-1; clone size: NA; J gene: TRBJ1-2; CDR3 DNA: TGCGCCAGCAGCTTTTCCGGGACAGGGGATTATCATGGCTACACCTTC; CDR3 protein: CASSFSGTGDYHGYTF
D gene: TRBD2; V gene: TRBV6-6; clone size: NA; J gene: TRBJ2-1; CDR3 DNA: TGTGCCAGCAGTTACGGGACTAGCGGGAGGTTTGAAGAGCAGTTCTTC; CDR3 protein: CASSYGTSGRFEEQFF
D gene: NA; V gene: TRBV2; clone size: NA; J gene: TRBJ2-3; CDR3 DNA: TGTGCCAGCGGAGGAGGACTTGGGAAAACAGATACGCAGTATTTT; CDR3 protein: CASGGGLGKTDTQYF
D gene: TRBD2; V gene: TRBV10-2; clone size: NA; J gene: TRBJ2-7; CDR3 DNA: TGCGCCAGCAGTGAGTTAGGTCCTAGCGGGATCCGCGAGCAGTACTTC; CDR3 protein: CASSELGPSGIREQYF
D gene: NA; V gene: TRBV7-8; clone size: NA; J gene: TRBJ1-2; CDR3 DNA: TGTGCCAGCAGCTTAGTGCACAGCTCCTACTATGGCTACACCTTC; CDR3 protein: CASSLVHSSYYGYTF
D gene: NA; V gene: TRBV3-1/TRBV3-2; clone size: once; J gene: TRBJ1-5; CDR3 DNA: TGTGCCAGCAGCCAAGATCTGGGAGGGATTGATCAGCCCCAGCATTTT; CDR3 protein: CASSQDLGGIDQPQHF
D gene: NA; V gene: TRBV7-9; clone size: NA; J gene: TRBJ2-3; CDR3 DNA: TGTGCCAGCAGCTTATGGGGCGCGGGCACAGATACGCAGTATTTT; CDR3 protein: CASSLWGAGTDTQYF
D gene: NA; V gene: TRBV10-2; clone size: NA; J gene: TRBJ1-1; CDR3 DNA: TGCGCCAGCAGTGACGGTGAGGGCAGAACGAACACTGAAGCTTTCTTT; CDR3 protein: CASSDGEGRTNTEAFF
D gene: TRBD2; V gene: TRBV14; clone size: NA; J gene: TRBJ2-2; CDR3 DNA: TGTGCCAGCAGCCACCGACTAGCGGGTGGCACCGGGGAGCTGTTTTTT; CDR3 protein: CASSHRLAGGTGELFF
D gene: NA; V gene: TRBV5-1; clone size: NA; J gene: TRBJ1-6; CDR3 DNA: TGCGCCAGCAGCTTGCCGGGGGTCAATTCACCCCTCCACTTT; CDR3 protein: CASSLPGVNSPLHF
D gene: NA; V gene: TRBV27; clone size: NA; J gene: TRBJ2-7; CDR3 DNA: TGTGCCAGCAGCCTCGGGTTACCCTACGAGCAGTACTTC; CDR3 protein: CASSLGLPYEQYF
D gene: TRBD1; V gene: TRBV9; clone size: NA; J gene: TRBJ2-6; CDR3 DNA: TGTGCCAGCAGGAAGGGACAGACCTTAAGCTCTGGGGCCAACGTCCTGACTTTC; CDR3 protein: CASRKGQTLSSGANVLTF
D gene: NA; V gene: TRBV19; clone size: NA; J gene: TRBJ1-6; CDR3 DNA: TGTGCCAGTATGGGGGAAAGCTCCTATAATTCACCCCTCCACTTT; CDR3 protein: CASMGESSYNSPLHF
D gene: NA; V gene: TRBV19; clone size: once; J gene: TRBJ2-3; CDR3 DNA: TGTGCCAGTAGTAGACCTAGCACAGATACGCAGTATTTT; CDR3 protein: CASSRPSTDTQYF
D gene: NA; V gene: TRBV6-5; clone size: NA; J gene: TRBJ2-1; CDR3 DNA: TGTGCCAGCAGTTACTCGAAAGGGGGCTCCTACAATGAGCAGTTCTTC; CDR3 protein: CASSYSKGGSYNEQFF
D gene: NA; V gene: TRBV19; clone size: NA; J gene: TRBJ2-2; CDR3 DNA: TGTGCCAGTAGTATCCTAGGACTGATAAACACCGGGGAGCTGTTTTTT; CDR3 protein: CASSILGLINTGELFF
D gene: NA; V gene: TRBV19; clone size: NA; J gene: TRBJ2-1; CDR3 DNA: TGTGCCAGTAGTATAGTCAGGGGTGGTGAGCAGTTCTTC; CDR3 protein: CASSIVRGGEQFF
D gene: NA; V gene: TRBV30; clone size: NA; J gene: TRBJ2-3; CDR3 DNA: TGTGCCTGGAGTGTACATCTGCTCACAGATACGCAGTATTTT; CDR3 protein: CAWSVHLLTDTQYF
D gene: TRBD1; V gene: TRBV6-5; clone size: NA; J gene: TRBJ1-3; CDR3 DNA: TGTGCCAGCAGTCCGACAGGGATTATTGGAAACACCATATATTTT; CDR3 protein: CASSPTGIIGNTIYF
D gene: NA; V gene: TRBV15; clone size: NA; J gene: TRBJ1-3; CDR3 DNA: TGTGCCACCAGCAGAGCGCCAGGACGCGGAAACACCATATATTTT; CDR3 protein: CATSRAPGRGNTIYF